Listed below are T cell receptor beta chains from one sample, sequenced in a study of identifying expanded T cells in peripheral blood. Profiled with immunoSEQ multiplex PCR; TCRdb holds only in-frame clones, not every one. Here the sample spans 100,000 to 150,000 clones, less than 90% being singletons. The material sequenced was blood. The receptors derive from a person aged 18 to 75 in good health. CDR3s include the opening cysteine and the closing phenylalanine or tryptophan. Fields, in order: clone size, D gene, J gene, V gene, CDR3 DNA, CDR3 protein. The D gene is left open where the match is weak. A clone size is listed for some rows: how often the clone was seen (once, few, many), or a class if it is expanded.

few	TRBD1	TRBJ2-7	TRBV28	TGTGCCAGCAGCACTCCGGGACAGGGGGCGTCCGAGCAGTACTTC	CASSTPGQGASEQYF
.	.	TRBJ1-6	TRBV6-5	TGTGCCAGCAGTTACGGGGCCTATAATTCACCCCTCCACTTT	CASSYGAYNSPLHF
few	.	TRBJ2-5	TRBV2	TGTGCCGGGGGACGATTTTCAGAGACCCAGTACTTC	CAGGRFSETQYF
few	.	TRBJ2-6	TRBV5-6	TGTGCCAGCAGCGGACGCCTGCTCTCTGGGGCCAACGTCCTGACTTTC	CASSGRLLSGANVLTF
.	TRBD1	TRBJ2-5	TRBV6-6	TGTGCCAGCAGTTACTCCAGGGGGCTAGAGACCCAGTACTTC	CASSYSRGLETQYF
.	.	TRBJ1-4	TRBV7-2	TGTGCCAGCAGCTTAGTTGGGGAAAAACTGTTTTTT	CASSLVGEKLFF
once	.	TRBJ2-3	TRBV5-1	TGCGCCAGCAGCTTTGGGGCCAGAAGCACAGATACGCAGTATTTT	CASSFGARSTDTQYF
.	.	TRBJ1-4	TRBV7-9	TGTGCCAGCAGCTTGGACAGCGGGTTAAATGAAAAACTGTTTTTT	CASSLDSGLNEKLFF
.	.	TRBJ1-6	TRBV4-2	TGTGCCAGCAGCCATGGGTCAGCTAATTCACCCCTCCACTTT	CASSHGSANSPLHF
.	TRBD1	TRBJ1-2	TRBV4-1	TGCGCCAGCAGCCAGGAAAACAGGGGGCAATCTAACTATGGCTACACCTTC	CASSQENRGQSNYGYTF
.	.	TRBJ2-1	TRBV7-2	TGTGCCAGCAGCTTTAGCTCAGGGACCAATGAGCAGTTCTTC	CASSFSSGTNEQFF
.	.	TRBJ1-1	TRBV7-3	TGTGCCAGCAGCCCTCTGGCGGGACCGAACACTGAAGCTTTCTTT	CASSPLAGPNTEAFF
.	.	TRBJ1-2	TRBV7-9	TGTGCCAGCAGCCTTACAGGGACCTTTCGTGGCTACACCTTC	CASSLTGTFRGYTF
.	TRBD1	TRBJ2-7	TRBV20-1	TGCAGCCCGGGACAGCAATACGAGCAGTACTTC	CSPGQQYEQYF
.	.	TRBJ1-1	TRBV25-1	TGTGCCAGTGAAACGACGACAGGTAACACTGAAGCTTTCTTT	CASETTTGNTEAFF
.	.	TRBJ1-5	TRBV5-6	TGTGCCAGCAGCTTGGGAGGCGGGGGATATCAGCCCCAGCATTTT	CASSLGGGGYQPQHF
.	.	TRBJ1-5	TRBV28	TGTGCCAGCAGTTTAGGGGTTTGGAGGCCCCAGCATTTT	CASSLGVWRPQHF
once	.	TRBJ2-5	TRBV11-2	TGTGCCAGCAGCCCCGTTGGAATAGGAGAGACCCAGTACTTC	CASSPVGIGETQYF
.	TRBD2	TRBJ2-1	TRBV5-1	TGCGCCAGCAGCTTCTCTAGCGGGAGAGACAGGAATGAGCAGTTCTTC	CASSFSSGRDRNEQFF
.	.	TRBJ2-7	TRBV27	TGTGCCAGCAGTTTCGCGGCCACCTACGAGCAGTACTTC	CASSFAATYEQYF
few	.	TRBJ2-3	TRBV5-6	TGTGCCAGCAGCTTGAGGGGCAGGGGTACAGATACGCAGTATTTT	CASSLRGRGTDTQYF
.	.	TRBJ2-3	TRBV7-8	TGTGCCAGCAGCGAGCAACAGGGTGATACGCAGTATTTT	CASSEQQGDTQYF
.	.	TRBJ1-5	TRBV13	TGTGCCAGCAGCATAGGGTCCCGCAATCAGCCCCAGCATTTT	CASSIGSRNQPQHF
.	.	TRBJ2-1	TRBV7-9	TGTGCCAGCAGACGGACAGCAAATGAGCAGTTCTTC	CASRRTANEQFF